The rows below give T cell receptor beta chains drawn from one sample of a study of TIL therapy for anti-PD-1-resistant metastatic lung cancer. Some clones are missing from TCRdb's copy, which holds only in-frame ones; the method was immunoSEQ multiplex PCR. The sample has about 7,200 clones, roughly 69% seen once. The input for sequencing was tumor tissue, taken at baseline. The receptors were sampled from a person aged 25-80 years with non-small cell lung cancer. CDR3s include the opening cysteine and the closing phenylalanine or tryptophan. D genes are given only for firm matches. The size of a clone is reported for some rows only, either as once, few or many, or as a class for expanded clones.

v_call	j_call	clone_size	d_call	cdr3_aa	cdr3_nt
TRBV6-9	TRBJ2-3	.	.	CASNPIPGPSTDTQYF	TGTGCCAGCAACCCAATCCCGGGGCCCAGCACAGATACGCAGTATTTT
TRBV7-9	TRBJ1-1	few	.	CASSFISFGAENTEAFF	TGTGCCAGCAGCTTTATTTCGTTCGGGGCAGAGAACACTGAAGCTTTCTTT
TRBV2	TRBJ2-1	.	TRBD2	CASKSSGSVYNEQFF	TGTGCCAGCAAGTCTAGCGGGAGTGTCTACAATGAGCAGTTCTTC
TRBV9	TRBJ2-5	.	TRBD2	CARGILAGVPQETQYF	TGTGCCAGAGGAATACTAGCGGGAGTCCCCCAAGAGACCCAGTACTTC
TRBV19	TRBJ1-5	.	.	CASSIEKRPQHF	TGTGCCAGTAGTATAGAGAAGAGGCCCCAGCATTTT
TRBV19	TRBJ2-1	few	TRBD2	CASSIGGRGSYNEQFF	TGTGCCAGTAGTATAGGCGGGAGGGGCTCCTACAATGAGCAGTTCTTC
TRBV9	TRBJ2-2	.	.	CASSVDGAGGELFF	TGTGCCAGCAGCGTAGATGGGGCAGGCGGGGAGCTGTTTTTT
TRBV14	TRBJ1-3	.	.	CASSRDGASGNTIYF	TGTGCCAGCAGCCGGGACGGAGCCTCTGGAAACACCATATATTTT
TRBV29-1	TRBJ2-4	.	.	CSVVSPLGNIQYF	TGCAGCGTTGTTAGCCCTCTAGGAAACATTCAGTACTTC
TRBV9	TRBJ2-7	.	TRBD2	CASSPRAGGVYEQYF	TGTGCCAGCAGCCCACGAGCGGGGGGGGTCTACGAGCAGTACTTC
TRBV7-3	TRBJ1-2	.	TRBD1	CASSPDREYGYTF	TGTGCCAGCAGCCCGGACAGGGAGTATGGCTACACCTTC
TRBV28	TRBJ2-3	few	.	CASRGGTISTDTQYF	TGTGCCAGCAGGGGAGGGACAATTAGCACAGATACGCAGTATTTT
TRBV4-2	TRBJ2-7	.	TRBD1	CASSQVWDSSYEQYF	TGTGCCAGCAGCCAAGTTTGGGACAGCTCCTACGAGCAGTACTTC
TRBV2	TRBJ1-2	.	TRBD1	CASSRTGGNYGYTF	TGTGCCAGCAGTCGCACAGGGGGGAACTATGGCTACACCTTC
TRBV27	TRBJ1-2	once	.	CASSLSAGLDGYTF	TGTGCCAGCAGTTTATCAGCAGGGCTGGATGGCTACACCTTC
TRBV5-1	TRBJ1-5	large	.	CASSFEGDQPQHF	TGCGCCAGCAGCTTTGAGGGGGATCAGCCCCAGCATTTT
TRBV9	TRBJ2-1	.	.	CASSVDPARTPNEQFF	TGTGCCAGCAGCGTCGACCCCGCCCGGACTCCTAATGAGCAGTTCTTC
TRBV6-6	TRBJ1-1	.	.	CASSYSKWGTEAFF	TGTGCCAGCAGTTACTCTAAGTGGGGCACTGAAGCTTTCTTT
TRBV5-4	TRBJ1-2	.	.	CASSLLGLQGYTF	TGTGCCAGCAGCTTGTTGGGATTGCAGGGCTACACCTTC
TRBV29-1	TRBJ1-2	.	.	CSGGPRDIDYGYTF	TGCAGCGGGGGACCCCGGGACATAGACTATGGCTACACCTTC
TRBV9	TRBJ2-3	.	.	CASSAPTDTQYF	TGTGCCAGCAGCGCTCCCACAGATACGCAGTATTTT
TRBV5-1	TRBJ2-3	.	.	CASSLYPDTQYF	TGCGCCAGCAGCTTGTATCCAGATACGCAGTATTTT
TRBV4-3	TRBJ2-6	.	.	CASSQDGAWRGNVLTF	TGCGCCAGCAGCCAAGATGGAGCCTGGCGGGGCAACGTCCTGACTTTC
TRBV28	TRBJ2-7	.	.	CASSFSIGTSSGEQYF	TGTGCCAGCAGTTTCTCTATAGGGACTTCCTCGGGCGAGCAGTACTTC
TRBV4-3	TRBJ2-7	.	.	CASSQWTGYYEQYF	TGCGCCAGCAGCCAGTGGACTGGGTACTACGAGCAGTACTTC
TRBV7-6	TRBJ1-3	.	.	CASSPPVGNTIYF	TGTGCCAGCAGCCCACCGGTTGGAAACACCATATATTTT
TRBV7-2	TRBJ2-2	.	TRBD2	CASSPGLAGGPNTGELFF	TGTGCCAGCAGCCCTGGACTAGCGGGAGGGCCGAACACCGGGGAGCTGTTTTTT
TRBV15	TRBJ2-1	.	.	CATSPRGGEQFF	TGTGCCACCAGCCCCAGGGGCGGAGAGCAGTTCTTC
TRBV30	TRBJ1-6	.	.	CAWRGEDSPLHF	TGTGCCTGGAGGGGTGAGGATTCACCCCTCCACTTT
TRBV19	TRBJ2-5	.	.	CASSIDRNQETQYF	TGTGCCAGTAGTATAGATAGGAACCAAGAGACCCAGTACTTC
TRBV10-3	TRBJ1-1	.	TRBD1	CAISGQGGTEAFF	TGTGCCATCAGTGGTCAGGGGGGCACTGAAGCTTTCTTT
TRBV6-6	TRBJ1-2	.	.	CASSYRTGHGYTF	TGTGCCAGCAGTTACCGTACAGGGCACGGCTACACCTTC
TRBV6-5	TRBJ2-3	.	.	CASSYEYSTDTQYF	TGTGCCAGCAGTTACGAGTACAGCACAGATACGCAGTATTTT
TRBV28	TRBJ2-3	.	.	CASSSTNTDTQYF	TGTGCCAGCAGTTCGACTAACACAGATACGCAGTATTTT
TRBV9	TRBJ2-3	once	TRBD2	CASSLPSTGTSGRDTDTQYF	TGTGCCAGCAGCTTACCGTCCACCGGGACTAGCGGGAGGGACACAGATACGCAGTATTTT
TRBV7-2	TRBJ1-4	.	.	CASSPRGGGTNEKLFF	TGTGCCAGCAGCCCCCGGGGGGGCGGGACTAATGAAAAACTGTTTTTT
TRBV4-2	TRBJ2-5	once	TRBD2	CASSQVSAGTTQETQYF	TGTGCCAGCAGCCAAGTCTCCGCTGGGACTACCCAAGAGACCCAGTACTTC
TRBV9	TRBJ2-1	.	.	CASSVLSNNEQFF	TGTGCCAGCAGCGTCCTCAGCAACAATGAGCAGTTCTTC
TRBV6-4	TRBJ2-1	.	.	CASSEASENEQFF	TGTGCCAGCAGTGAGGCTAGCGAAAATGAGCAGTTCTTC
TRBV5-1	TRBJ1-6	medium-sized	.	CASSPGTEYNSPLHF	TGCGCCAGCAGCCCCGGGACGGAGTATAATTCACCCCTCCACTTT
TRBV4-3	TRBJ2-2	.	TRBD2	CASREVDASTGELFF	TGCGCCAGCCGGGAGGTAGACGCGAGCACCGGGGAGCTGTTTTTT
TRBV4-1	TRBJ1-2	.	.	CASSRDEGLLVDGYTF	TGCGCCAGCAGCCGAGACGAAGGGTTGTTGGTCGATGGCTACACCTTC
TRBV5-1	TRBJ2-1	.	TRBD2	CASTPSGGYNEQFF	TGCGCCAGCACCCCTAGCGGGGGCTACAATGAGCAGTTCTTC
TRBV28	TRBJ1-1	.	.	CASSPVSGHPEAFF	TGTGCCAGCAGCCCCGTTTCGGGACACCCTGAAGCTTTCTTT
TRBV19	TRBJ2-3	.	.	CASSHASGTDTQYF	TGTGCCAGTAGTCACGCGTCGGGCACAGATACGCAGTATTTT
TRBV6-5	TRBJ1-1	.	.	CASSYSKRGGTEAFF	TGTGCCAGCAGTTACTCGAAGAGGGGGGGGACGGAAGCTTTCTTT
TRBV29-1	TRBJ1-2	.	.	CSVEEGRVLDGYTF	TGCAGCGTTGAAGAGGGTAGGGTTTTGGATGGCTACACCTTC
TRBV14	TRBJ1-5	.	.	CASSQIREVNQPQHF	TGTGCCAGCAGCCAAATCAGAGAGGTTAATCAGCCCCAGCATTTT
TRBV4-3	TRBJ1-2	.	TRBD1	CASSQDITGGRAGYTF	TGCGCCAGCAGCCAAGACATCACAGGGGGGCGGGCTGGCTACACCTTC
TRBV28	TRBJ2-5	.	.	CASSYKETQYF	TGTGCCAGCAGTTACAAAGAGACCCAGTACTTC
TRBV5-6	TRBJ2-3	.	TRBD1	CASRTGTGRTDTQYF	TGTGCCAGCAGGACCGGGACAGGGAGAACAGATACGCAGTATTTT
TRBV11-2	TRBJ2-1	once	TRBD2	CASRVGGNRNEQFF	TGTGCCAGCAGGGTGGGGGGGAATAGGAATGAGCAGTTCTTC
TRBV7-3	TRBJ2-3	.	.	CASSLSSSGTDTQYF	TGTGCCAGCAGCTTAAGTTCCAGCGGCACAGATACGCAGTATTTT
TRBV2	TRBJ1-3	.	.	CASSEDGGLRGNTIYF	TGTGCCAGCAGTGAAGACGGGGGGCTTCGTGGAAACACCATATATTTT
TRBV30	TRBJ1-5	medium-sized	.	CAWRQDSNQPQHF	TGTGCCTGGAGGCAGGATAGCAATCAGCCCCAGCATTTT